This TCR beta chain was sequenced during a study of CD8+ T cells in alopecia areata. RNA was extracted and reverse transcribed into cDNA as the sequencing template. The protocol was immunoSEQ multiplex PCR, while the TCRdb copy is restricted to in-frame clones and leaves out a portion. The sample has some 150,000 clones; about 50% are singletons. The CDR3 has 14 residues. The V gene end was trimmed by 7 bases and the J gene end by 7 bases; junction bases not matched to a gene: 6. The germline CDR1 and CDR2 sequences are MNHEY and SMNVEV (reference sequence). Source: CD8+ T cells sorted from blood, taken at week 0. The sequence was obtained from a human donor with alopecia areata. V is TRBV27 and J is TRBJ1-6, with TRBD1 matching over 8 bases. The CDR3 region is CASTLTGANSPLHF. As DNA, the CDR3 is TGTGCCAGCACCTTGACAGGGGCCAATTCACCCCTCCACTTT.